The rows below give T cell receptor beta chains drawn from one sample of a study of blood T cell repertoires in COVID-19. Assay: immunoSEQ multiplex PCR; the TCRdb copy retains only in-frame clones and omits some. The sample records more than 200,000 clones, roughly 80% being singletons. Specimen: peripheral blood. These receptors were taken from a woman over 75 with acute or convalescent COVID-19. The conserved cysteine and the conserved F or W are not part of the CDR3 here. A D gene is named only where the DNA matches it firmly.

v_call d_call cdr3_aa
TRBV3-1/TRBV3-2 . ASSSGQSSYNSPLH
TRBV5-1 . ASSLGGGSSNYGYT
TRBV6-2/TRBV6-3 . ASSYYSTAEAF
TRBV20-1 . SASMGRYGYT
TRBV4-1 . ASSQDRGYSGANVLT
TRBV9 . ASSVGQLPNYGYT
TRBV3-1/TRBV3-2 TRBD1 ASSANPQGDSPLH
TRBV5-4 TRBD2 ASSLGLAGGLSTDTQY
TRBV6-5 TRBD2 ASSPLAGGDVTQY
TRBV6-6 . ASSASGNLLYEQY
TRBV5-8 TRBD1 ASNRGQGGMNEQY
TRBV5-1 TRBD1 ASSLDQGAIGEQF
TRBV28 TRBD2 ASRGGLAGAMAQY
TRBV10-3 . AISESSPNLPYEQY
TRBV11-2 TRBD2 ASSPRGGRAGYEQY
TRBV9 TRBD1 ASSAGTGPGDQPQH
TRBV30 TRBD2 AWSAGGTVLT
TRBV6-5 . ASRGTGLINEQF
TRBV6-5 TRBD1 ASSTDRVGNQPQH
TRBV7-2 . ASSLETGAGNTIY
TRBV21-1 . ARSLTPDRISNQPQH
TRBV3-1/TRBV3-2 TRBD1 ASSHVEQGIPYGYT
TRBV5-1 TRBD1 ASSLVGQGATGELF
TRBV28 . ATTFGEGLLH
TRBV7-8 . ASSLLNIGYT
TRBV28 TRBD2 ASSLSVAGLNEQF
TRBV3-1/TRBV3-2 . ASGHGGGTEAF
TRBV7-9 . ASTPGDTEAF
TRBV10-1 . ASSPGSQFYEQY
TRBV19 . ASSTGTPLSTQY
TRBV6-5 . ASSWAPSGANVLT
TRBV29-1 TRBD2 SVRTSGGDNEQF
TRBV3-1/TRBV3-2 . ASSQLQNPVETQY
TRBV11-2 TRBD1 ASSLNRQGYEQY
TRBV7-8 TRBD2 ASSRGGLTVQETQY
TRBV19 . ASSIAGGPNTEAF
TRBV24-1 . ATSDPTGEAF
TRBV19 TRBD1 ASSLTGGDSPLH
TRBV6-5 . ASTLGMGQPQH
TRBV11-3 TRBD1 ASEGGPGADTQY
TRBV5-1 . ASTFSGDPNYGYT
TRBV28 TRBD2 ASRFAASGPAPYEQY
TRBV4-1 TRBD2 ASSQAILAGGQETQY
TRBV7-8 TRBD2 ASSLAAGGNTGELF
TRBV6-5 . ASSQPGGQETQY
TRBV30 TRBD2 AWSRLAGKYNEQF
TRBV28 . ASGQQYYEQY
TRBV5-1 TRBD1 ASSYRAFGTDNSPLH
TRBV7-2 . ASSLAGDYNEQF
TRBV5-4 . ASSFPGKRNYDYT
TRBV28 TRBD1 ASRTGGGGYT
TRBV28 . ASRVSLSNYGYT